The 17 T cell receptor beta chains below all came from one sample that was sequenced in a study of glioma-infiltrating T cells after dendritic cell vaccination. This table comes from immunoSEQ multiplex PCR, and its TCRdb copy is limited to in-frame clones, with some not included. The sample holds about 94,000 clones; 80% are singletons and the top ten take under 6.5%. Regarding time point: after dendritic cell vaccination, including at tumor progression/relapse. Sequenced here: blood, sampled after dendritic cell vaccination. The receptor source for this set is a human donor with glioblastoma.

The V and J genes are TRBV6-5 and TRBJ2-7, with a tentative D call TRBD2 (6 bases). Per germline, CDR1 MNHEY and CDR2 SVGAGI. V lost 0 bases, J lost 8 bases, and 14 bases lay in between. CDR3 length equals 14 residues. CDR3 bases: TGTGCCAGCAGTTACTCGTCACTGGCGGGGAAGCAGTACTTC. Protein product: CASSYSSLAGKQYF.

The chain carries TRBV5-4 and TRBJ2-1; 8 bases line up with TRBD2. This CDR3 has 16 amino acids. Germline V lookup: CDR1 SGHNT, CDR2 YYREEE (reference sequence). The ends lost 3 bases at V and 1 base at J; junction bases unmatched: 6. CDR3 amino acids: CASSSKTSASYNEQFF. In nucleotides, the CDR3 is TGTGCCAGCAGCTCCAAGACTAGCGCATCCTACAATGAGCAGTTCTTC.

This rearrangement joins TRBV6-6 to TRBJ2-1; 9 bases agree with TRBD2. The CDR3 has 14 residues. Germline V gene sequence: CDR1 MNHNY, CDR2 SVGAGI (reference sequence). J lost 9 bases, V lost 2 bases, and 5 bases had no gene match. This chain's CDR3 is CASSYATSGSEQFF. The CDR3 region has the DNA TGTGCCAGCAGTTACGCGACTAGCGGTAGTGAGCAGTTCTTC.

This chain connects TRBV2 to TRBJ2-1; 11 bases are shared with TRBD2. Unmatched junction bases numbered 3, after V lost 4 bases and J lost 1 base. The CDR3 is made up of 16 amino acids. Germline V gives CDR1 SNHLY, CDR2 FYNNEI. The CDR3 nucleotides are TGTGCCAGCAGTGTGGGACTAGCGGCTTCCTACAATGAGCAGTTCTTC. Amino acids: CASSVGLAASYNEQFF.

The chain recombines TRBV5-4 with TRBJ2-1, with D possibly TRBD2 on 6 matching bases. The CDR3 is 13 amino acids. V gave up 0 bases and J gave up 5 bases, with 6 bases separating them. CDR1 and CDR2 from the germline V gene are SGHNT and YYREEE (reference sequence). The CDR3: CASSLGRDNEQFF. The CDR3 DNA reads TGTGCCAGCAGCTTGGGGAGGGACAATGAGCAGTTCTTC.

The chain joins TRBV19 to TRBJ1-2; TRBD1 aligns across 7 bases. Germline V gives CDR1 LNHDA, CDR2 SQIVND (reference sequence). Trimming at V came to 6 bases and at J to 2 bases, leaving 3 bases not matched to a gene. This CDR3 is 13 amino acids long. As DNA, the CDR3 is TGTGCCAGTAGCCCGACAGGGAACTATGGCTACACCTTC. Protein sequence: CASSPTGNYGYTF.

The chain has TRBV6-1 and TRBJ1-4; 7 nucleotides match TRBD1. V shed 3 bases and J 8 bases; nucleotides not matched to a gene: 12. CDR1 and CDR2 (germline): MNHNS, SASEGT. The CDR3 has 16 amino acids. Here the CDR3 DNA reads TGTGCCAGCAGTGACAATACAGGGGACGGGGGAGAAAAACTGTTTTTT. Translation: CASSDNTGDGGEKLFF.

The J gene is TRBJ1-5, the V gene TRBV30; D unclear. V dropped 4 bases and J dropped 2 bases, with 9 bases sitting between them. CDR3 size: 13 residues. The germline CDR1 and CDR2 sequences are GTSNPN and SVGIG (reference sequence). DNA of the CDR3: TGTGCCTGGACCGGAGGGCGCAATCAGCCCCAGCATTTT. Amino acid sequence: CAWTGGRNQPQHF. Complete variable domain (other parts from reference TRBV30 and TRBJ1-5): SQTIHQWPATLVQPVGSPLSLECTVEGTSNPNLYWYRQAAGRGLQLLFYSVGIGQISSEVPQNLSASRPQDRQFILSSKKLLLSDSGFYLCAWTGGRNQPQHFGDGTRLSIL.

V is TRBV19 and J is TRBJ1-1, with D maybe TRBD1 (5 bases). V was pared by 2 bases and J by 4 bases, with 14 bases between. Germline V lookup: CDR1 LNHDA, CDR2 SQIVND (reference sequence). The CDR3 length is 15 residues. This CDR3 is CASSILGTLGTEAFF. The CDR3 nucleotides read TGTGCCAGTAGTATACTCGGGACTTTGGGCACTGAAGCTTTCTTT.

This sequence joins TRBV2 and TRBJ2-1; 10 nucleotides match TRBD2. Germline V gene data show CDR1 as SNHLY and CDR2 as FYNNEI. V shed 0 bases, J shed 4 bases, and the junction held 6 bases outside the gene matches. The CDR3 runs 17 residues. CDR3 in DNA: TGTGCCAGCAGTGAAGCTGGGAGCGGGAGGGTTTACAATGAGCAGTTCTTC. Its translation is CASSEAGSGRVYNEQFF.

The chain recombines TRBV7-3 with TRBJ2-5; tentative D call: TRBD1 (5 bases). The CDR3 consists of 14 residues. V lost 7 bases, J lost 4 bases, and 16 bases lay in between. Germline V lookup: CDR1 SGHTA, CDR2 FQGTGA. The CDR3 loop is CASTRIQGGETQYF. CDR3 nucleotides: TGTGCCAGCACTAGAATTCAGGGCGGAGAGACCCAGTACTTC.

This chain joins TRBV2 and TRBJ2-3, with 14 bases identical to TRBD2. Germline trimming cut 6 bases from V and 3 bases from J; bases unmatched to any gene: 2. Germline V gene data show CDR1 as SNHLY and CDR2 as FYNNEI. The CDR3 has 15 residues. CDR3 sequence: CASSRLAGGTDTQYF. CDR3 nucleotides: TGTGCCAGCAGCCGACTAGCGGGAGGGACAGATACGCAGTATTTT.

V gene TRBV19 combines with J gene TRBJ1-2; tentative D call: TRBD1 (6 bases). The CDR3 sequence is 14 residues long. V dropped 3 bases and J dropped 10 bases, with 18 bases sitting between them. Germline CDR1 is LNHDA and CDR2 is SQIVND (reference sequence). The CDR3 nucleotides read TGTGCCAGTAGTATTGCCTGGACAGCCAACGCCTACACCTTC. As protein: CASSIAWTANAYTF. Supplemented by reference TRBV19 and TRBJ1-2, the full variable domain reads DGGITQSPKYLFRKEGQNVTLSCEQNLNHDAMYWYRQDPGQGLRLIYYSQIVNDFQKGDIAEGYSVSREKKESFPLTVTSAQKNPTAFYLCASSIAWTANAYTFGSGTRLTVV.

The table lists this clone with a few counts. The chain has TRBV7-8 and TRBJ1-1; D call uncertain. Trimming removed 1 base from V and 1 base from J, with 7 bases in between. CDR3 size: 14 residues. Germline V gives CDR1 SGHVS, CDR2 FQNEAQ. CDR3 loop: CASSLEWRNTEAFF. The CDR3 DNA reads TGTGCCAGCAGCTTAGAGTGGAGGAACACTGAAGCTTTCTTT.

The chain recombines TRBV6-1 with TRBJ1-6; D is uncertain. The ends were cut back, 4 bases at V and 9 bases at J, with 10 bases in the middle. The germline V gene encodes CDR1 MNHNS and CDR2 SASEGT. This CDR3 is built from 13 residues. DNA of the CDR3: TGTGCCAGCAGTGGGCATTGGTTTTCACCCCTCCACTTT. Amino acids: CASSGHWFSPLHF.

This clone was counted only a few times. The chain employs TRBV30 and TRBJ1-1; D is possibly TRBD1 (5 bases). Looked up from germline, CDR1 is GTSNPN and CDR2 is SVGIG (reference sequence). CDR3 size: 14 residues. V was pared by 0 bases and J by 0 bases, with 8 bases between. The CDR3 is CAWSVGGVNTEAFF. DNA for the CDR3: TGTGCCTGGAGTGTCGGGGGAGTGAACACTGAAGCTTTCTTT.

This clone showed up just a few times. This chain uses TRBV5-6 with TRBJ2-5, with a weak D call TRBD2 (5 bases). The V end was cut by 4 bases, the J end by 3 bases, with 19 bases between. The CDR3 is made up of 16 amino acids. The germline CDR1 and CDR2 sequences are SGHDT and YYEEEE. In DNA, the CDR3 is TGTGCCAGCAGCACATCACGGACCCTACTAGAAGAGACCCAGTACTTC. This gives the protein CASSTSRTLLEETQYF.